This T cell receptor beta chain was observed in a study of blood T cell repertoires in COVID-19. In the study's own analysis: Nucleated cell number was recorded as an estimate derived from reference gene primer amplification. The assay was immunoSEQ multiplex PCR, and TCRdb's table has in-frame clones only and misses some. That table furnishes V, J and clone size, whereas the DNA furnished D and trimming. The repertoire holds approximately 220,000 clones, with around 91% as singletons. The CDR3 loop spans 20 amino acids. V was clipped by 3 bases and J by 0 bases; unmatched bases: 11. Germline V gene sequence: CDR1 SGHRS, CDR2 YFSETQ.

The sequencing input was PBMCs or T cells enriched from blood (not recorded which). This chain connects TRBV5-1 to TRBJ2-1; 14 bases match TRBD2. The sequence was obtained from a woman under 30 in a cohort exposed to, infected with or recovered from COVID-19 (not recorded which). CDR3 DNA: TGCGCCAGCAGCTACTATCCGGGACTAGCGGGGGAGAGCTCCTACAATGAGCAGTTCTTC. The encoded protein is CASSYYPGLAGESSYNEQFF.